The 19 T cell receptor beta chains given below trace back to one sample, sequenced in a study of T cell changes during pregnancy in multiple sclerosis (dated by TCRdb to between 2018 and 2021). Library generation was performed with the immunoSEQ multiplex PCR assay. TCRdb limited this immuneACCESS table to in-frame rearrangements with V and J called. A share of clones is missing; checked studies link under half to unresolved V genes, and the rest is unexplained. The sample yields 85,000 to 130,000 clones; 85% to 95% were counted once. 1.5% to 2% of the sample comes from the top ten. Sequenced here: peripheral blood, sampled after pregnancy. The receptors stem from a female donor with multiple sclerosis, enrolled in a pregnancy study.

This chain joins TRBV5-4 and TRBJ2-5, with D possibly matching TRBD2 (6 bases). The V end lost 6 bases, the J end lost 3 bases, and 21 bases lay between the germline ends. The CDR3 is made up of 16 amino acids. Germline lookup yields CDR1 SGHNT and CDR2 YYREEE (reference sequence). The CDR3 coding sequence is TGTGCCAGCACCAACCTAGCGACAGTGGGAGAAGAGACCCAGTACTTC. It is translated as CASTNLATVGEETQYF.

Comments on this clone: This sample also contains other DNA sequences that code for the same CDR3. The genes are TRBV30 and TRBJ1-4; 7 nucleotides match TRBD1. The CDR3 sequence is 12 residues long. Germline CDR1 GTSNPN, CDR2 SVGIG (reference sequence). Trimming took 2 bases from V and 8 from J; bases not matched to a gene: 2. CDR3 bases: TGTGCCTGGAGTCCCAGGGGGGAAAAACTGTTTTTT. Its translation is CAWSPRGEKLFF.

The CDR3 sequence is CASSFDTGTQHF. The CDR3 DNA reads TGTGCCAGCAGCTTCGACACCGGGACCCAGCATTTT. This sequence joins TRBV7-9 and TRBJ1-5; no firm D call. The germline V gene encodes CDR1 SEHNR and CDR2 FQNEAQ (reference sequence). Trimming cost V 3 bases and J 11 bases, with 11 bases left between them. The CDR3 extends over 12 amino acids. The full variable domain, its missing parts supplied by reference TRBV7-9 and TRBJ1-5, is DTGVSQNPRHKITKRGQNVTFRCDPISEHNRLYWYRQTLGQGPEFLTYFQNEAQLEKSRLLSDRFSAERPKGSFSTLEIQRTEQGDSAMYLCASSFDTGTQHFGDGTRLSIL.

V and J are TRBV7-9 and TRBJ1-4, with 10 bases aligning to TRBD1. The CDR3 has 13 amino acids. V was pared by 5 bases and J by 11 bases, with 5 bases of the junction left unmatched. From germline, CDR1 is SEHNR and CDR2 FQNEAQ (reference sequence). DNA of the CDR3: TGTGCCAGCAGCATGGGACAGGGGCGGAAACTGTTTTTT. Protein product: CASSMGQGRKLFF.

The V gene is TRBV6-5, the J gene TRBJ1-3; D uncertain. CDR1 is MNHEY, CDR2 SVGAGI, per germline. With 7 bases removed from V and 0 bases from J, the gap between germline ends came to 7 bases. This CDR3 region has 13 residues. The CDR3 coding sequence is TGTGCCAGCATGAGCTTCTCTGGAAACACCATATATTTT. Translation: CASMSFSGNTIYF.

The chain has TRBV2 and TRBJ1-5, with 7 positions matching TRBD1. This CDR3 contains 14 residues. Germline V gene lookup returns CDR1 SNHLY and CDR2 FYNNEI. J gave up 6 bases and V 3 bases, and 5 bases lay outside the gene matches. CDR3 DNA: TGTGCCAGCAGTGAGGAGGGGGCCTTTCAGCCCCAGCATTTT. It yields the protein CASSEEGAFQPQHF.

This clone came up once. The chain carries TRBV14 and TRBJ1-1, with D unresolved. The germline V gene has CDR1 SGHDN and CDR2 FVKESK. The CDR3 runs 13 residues. Trimming took 1 base from V and 5 from J, leaving 8 bases between them. CDR3 in amino acids: CASSQVTGTEAFF. In DNA, the CDR3 is TGTGCCAGCAGCCAAGTAACGGGGACTGAAGCTTTCTTT.

The V and J genes are TRBV27 and TRBJ2-1; 9 bases agree with TRBD1. The CDR3 contains 14 residues. Germline lookup yields CDR1 MNHEY and CDR2 SMNVEV (reference sequence). V shed 8 bases and J 4 bases; nucleotides not matched to a gene: 6. The CDR3 reads CASWTGENYNEQFF. In DNA form, the CDR3 reads TGTGCCAGCTGGACAGGGGAAAATTACAATGAGCAGTTCTTC.

V usage is TRBV15 and J usage is TRBJ2-1; 7 positions agree with TRBD2. Trimming at V came to 7 bases and at J to 6 bases, leaving 12 bases not matched to a gene. CDR1 is LNHNV, CDR2 YYDKDF, per germline (reference sequence). The CDR3 loop spans 15 amino acids. The CDR3 coding sequence is TGTGCCACCACTAAGGGGACTACCAGGTCCAATGAGCAGTTCTTC. Residues: CATTKGTTRSNEQFF.

The V and J genes are TRBV9 and TRBJ1-1; a possible D gene is TRBD1 (6 bases). The CDR3 sequence is 15 residues long. Germline V gives CDR1 SGDLS, CDR2 YYNGEE. V gave up 4 bases and J gave up 1 base, with 14 bases separating them. CDR3 coding DNA: TGTGCCAGCAGCAAAACCGGGACACCGAACACTGAAGCTTTCTTT. Its translation is CASSKTGTPNTEAFF.

V usage is TRBV5-4 and J usage is TRBJ2-5; TRBD2 matches 14 bases. The trim removed 2 bases at V and 3 bases at J, leaving 9 bases unmatched. This CDR3 has 18 amino acids. Germline V gives CDR1 SGHNT, CDR2 YYREEE (reference sequence). Here the CDR3 reads CASSFSPRLAGGEETQYF. The DNA for the CDR3 is TGTGCCAGCAGCTTCTCTCCCCGACTAGCGGGAGGGGAAGAGACCCAGTACTTC.

The rearrangement uses TRBV5-1 and TRBJ2-7; D is uncertain. CDR3 length equals 11 residues. Trimming took off 0 bases at V and 7 bases at J, with 5 bases between the two ends. Looked up from germline, CDR1 is SGHRS and CDR2 is YFSETQ. In nucleotides, the CDR3 is TGCGCCAGCAGCTTGGACGGGGAGCAGTACTTC. It specifies CASSLDGEQYF.

The J gene is TRBJ2-7, the V gene TRBV6-1, with 9 nucleotides matching TRBD2. V dropped 1 base and J dropped 7; count of bases not matched to a gene: 11. CDR3 length equals 16 residues. The germline V gene encodes CDR1 MNHNS and CDR2 SASEGT. The CDR3 is CASSEVVSAGGREQYF. The CDR3 DNA is TGTGCCAGCAGTGAAGTAGTGTCTGCGGGGGGGCGTGAGCAGTACTTC.

V is TRBV29-1 and J is TRBJ1-1, with a possible D match to TRBD1 (6 bases). V shed 7 bases and J shed 7 bases, with 22 bases lying between them. Germline-derived CDR1 and CDR2 are SQVTM and ANQGSEA. CDR3 length: 14 amino acids. CDR3 DNA: TGCAGCGAGACACTCGACATAGGGGGAGATGAAGCTTTCTTT. Amino acid sequence: CSETLDIGGDEAFF.

The chain uses TRBV6-5 and TRBJ1-2; the match to TRBD1 covers 7 bases. CDR3 size: 13 residues. Germline lookup yields CDR1 MNHEY and CDR2 SVGAGI. With V trimmed by 4 bases and J by 4 bases, 3 bases remained unmatched. In DNA form, the CDR3 reads TGTGCCAGCAGTTCCGGACAGGTCTATGGCTACACCTTC. This encodes CASSSGQVYGYTF.

This chain links TRBV7-2 with TRBJ2-3, with TRBD2 identical over 15 bases. Trimming at V came to 5 bases and at J to 6 bases, leaving 9 bases not matched to a gene. The CDR3 totals 17 residues. Germline CDR1 and CDR2: SGHTA and FQGNSA. CDR3 sequence: CASSPRTSGGAFDTQYF. CDR3 nucleotide sequence: TGTGCCAGCAGCCCTCGGACTAGCGGGGGGGCCTTTGATACGCAGTATTTT. Full variable domain (missing parts from reference TRBV7-2 and TRBJ2-3): GAGVSQSPSNKVTEKGKDVELRCDPISGHTALYWYRQSLGQGLEFLIYFQGNSAPDKSGLPSDRFSAERTGGSVSTLTIQRTQQEDSAVYLCASSPRTSGGAFDTQYFGPGTRLTVL.

This chain connects TRBV2 to TRBJ2-7, with 9 bases matching TRBD1. This CDR3 spans 15 amino acids. Germline assignment: CDR1 SNHLY and CDR2 FYNNEI. With V trimmed by 1 base and J by 5 bases, 6 bases remained unmatched. The CDR3 is CASSEGGTGGNEQYF. CDR3 nucleotide sequence: TGTGCCAGCAGTGAAGGGGGAACAGGGGGCAACGAGCAGTACTTC.

This clone was recorded once. The rearrangement joins TRBV15 to TRBJ2-7; D gene uncertain. Per germline, CDR1 LNHNV and CDR2 YYDKDF (reference sequence). The CDR3 sequence is 13 residues long. V shed 0 bases and J shed 2 bases, with 5 bases lying between them. The CDR3 region has the DNA TGTGCCACCAGCAGAGATCCCACCTACGAGCAGTACTTC. This encodes CATSRDPTYEQYF.

This rearrangement joins TRBV5-6 to TRBJ2-1; 7 nucleotides agree with TRBD1. Trimming took 2 bases from V and 2 from J; bases not matched to a gene: 4. Germline V CDR1 and CDR2: SGHDT, YYEEEE. This CDR3 has 15 residues. This chain's CDR3 is CASSLNRGPYNEQFF. In nucleotides, the CDR3 is TGTGCCAGCAGCTTAAACAGGGGACCCTACAATGAGCAGTTCTTC.